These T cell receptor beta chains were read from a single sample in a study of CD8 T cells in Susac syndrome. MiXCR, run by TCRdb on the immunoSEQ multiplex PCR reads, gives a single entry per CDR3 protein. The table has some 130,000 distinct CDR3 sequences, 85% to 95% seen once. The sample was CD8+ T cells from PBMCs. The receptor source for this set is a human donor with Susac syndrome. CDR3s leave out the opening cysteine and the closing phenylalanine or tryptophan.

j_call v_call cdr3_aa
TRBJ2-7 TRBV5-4 ASSPRSGSPSHEQY
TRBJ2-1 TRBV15 ATSIGGAGYNEQF
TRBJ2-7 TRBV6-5 ASQRGFDEQY
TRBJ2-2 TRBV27 ASSFGRTNTGELF
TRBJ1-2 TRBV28 ASSRGQALLPDGYT
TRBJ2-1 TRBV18 ASSPLAESSYNEQF
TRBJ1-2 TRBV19 ATLRGDRRVYGYT
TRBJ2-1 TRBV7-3 ASSPGDEQF
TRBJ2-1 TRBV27 ASTGGADNEQF
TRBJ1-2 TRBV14 ASSRTGVDYGYT
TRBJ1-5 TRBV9 ASSVGSRAHRQSNQPQH
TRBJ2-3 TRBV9 ASSQGTDTQY
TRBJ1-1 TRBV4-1 ASSQEPGGNTEAF
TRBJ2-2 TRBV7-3 ASSRTSEGAGELF
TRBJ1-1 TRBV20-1 SAPDRLNTEAF
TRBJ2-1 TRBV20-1 SARDSGTEQF
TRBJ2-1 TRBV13 ASSLGTSGREQF
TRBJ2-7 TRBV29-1 SARQGISYEQY
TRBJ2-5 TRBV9 ASSGSAQETQY